This paragraph covers one T cell receptor (beta chain) sequence. Sequenced by immunoSEQ multiplex PCR; TCRdb stores in-frame clones only, minus some. The sample carries 35,000 to 45,000 clones, around four fifths recorded once. The data were taken from a study of blood T cell repertoires in COVID-19. Germline V gene lookup returns CDR1 MRHNA and CDR2 SNTAGT. This CDR3 is 16 amino acids long. Trimming pared 9 bases from V and 5 bases from J, leaving 23 bases between. The chain combines TRBV6-4 with TRBJ2-1; D gene ambiguous. This receptor was obtained from a human donor in a cohort sampled during active COVID-19. Input material: peripheral blood. The CDR3 protein is CARLLRHEPTHNEQFF. The CDR3 nucleotides read TGTGCCAGACTTCTTCGACACGAACCGACCCACAATGAGCAGTTCTTC.